The 30 T cell receptor beta chains below all came from one sample that was sequenced in a study of regulatory T cells in long-lasting Graves disease. Time point meaning: persistent/refractory GD, antithyroid drugs over 5 years with positive TRAb. TCR sequences were obtained from RNA taken from PBMCs. Relying on iRepertoire HTBI primers and Arm-PCR of CDR3 regions, the team built TCR beta libraries. TCRdb called the multiplex PCR reads again in MiXCR, with one record for every CDR3 protein. Among around 460,000 distinct CDR3 sequences, under 25% were seen once, and the ten largest hold roughly 6.9%. The material was peripheral blood mononuclear cells (PBMCs), obtained when the disease was refractory, from a patient treated with antithyroid drugs. These receptors came from a female donor with Graves disease.

This clonotype was picked up a small number of times. The chain links TRBV24-1 to TRBJ1-2; 8 bases are a match to TRBD1. V was clipped by 4 bases and J by 7 bases; unmatched bases: 10. Germline CDR1 reads KGHDR; CDR2 reads SFDVKD. This CDR3 comprises 15 residues. For the CDR3, the DNA is TGTGCCACCAGTGACTCCGGGACAGGAGTCGGTGGCTACACCTTC. Its translation is CATSDSGTGVGGYTF.

The sample holds a few counts of this clonotype. The chain links TRBV7-8 to TRBJ1-5, with no clear D. Germline loops: CDR1 SGHVS, CDR2 FQNEAQ. Between the trimmed V and J ends, which lost 1 base and 3 bases, there was a span of 13 bases. The CDR3 is 16 residues long. CDR3 amino acids: CASSLVGGTYNQPQHF. CDR3 in DNA: TGTGCCAGCAGCTTAGTGGGAGGTACCTACAATCAGCCCCAGCATTTT.

This clonotype was detected ten times or more. The CDR3 protein is CASSYSRAEAFF. The CDR3 region has the DNA TGTGCCAGCAGTTACTCGCGGGCTGAAGCTTTCTTT. J is TRBJ1-1 and V is TRBV6-2 or TRBV6-3; D is ambiguous. Per the germline V gene, CDR1 is MNHEY and CDR2 is SVGEGT. The V gene lost 0 bases and the J gene lost 6 bases, with 5 bases spanning the gap. The CDR3 consists of 12 residues.

In this sample, this clonotype turned up many times. A read error may produce the germline difference seen at one junction end. The chain couples TRBV28 to TRBJ1-4; tentatively, D is TRBD1 (6 bases). The CDR3 loop spans 15 amino acids. Germline V gene lookup returns CDR1 MDHEN and CDR2 SYDVKM. CDR3 region: CASSSPGTTNEKLFF. DNA of the CDR3: TGTGCCAGCAGTTCCCCCGGGACAACAAATGAAAAACTGTTTTTT.

This clonotype was seen a few times. V gene TRBV19 combines with J gene TRBJ1-3; unclear D gene. Germline V gene sequence: CDR1 LNHDA, CDR2 SQIVND (reference sequence). The CDR3 loop spans 15 amino acids. V shed 1 base and J shed 2 bases, with 9 bases lying between them. The CDR3 protein is CASSIGGLPGNTIYF. Written as DNA, the CDR3 is TGTGCCAGTAGTATAGGAGGGCTACCTGGAAACACCATATATTTT.

This clonotype was seen at least ten times. The CDR3 coding sequence is TGCAGTGCTCCTAACGAAGGAGGTGAGCAGTTCTTC. This gives the protein CSAPNEGGEQFF. The V and J genes are TRBV20-1 and TRBJ2-1; maybe TRBD2 (5 bases). Germline assignment: CDR1 DFQATT and CDR2 SNEGSKA (reference sequence). V dropped 5 bases and J dropped 9 bases, with 14 bases sitting between them. The CDR3 has 12 amino acids.

This clonotype was recorded many times. The rearrangement joins TRBV6-1 to TRBJ2-7, with TRBD1 matching 10 bases. CDR1 MNHNS and CDR2 SASEGT come from the germline V gene. The V segment lost 7 bases and the J segment 0 bases; nucleotides outside the gene matches: 15. The CDR3 is 18 residues long. In DNA, the CDR3 is TGTGCCAGCACCCAGACCCCAGGGACAGGGGCCTTCTCCTACGAGCAGTACTTC. Its protein product is CASTQTPGTGAFSYEQYF.

This clonotype was seen many times. This sequence joins TRBV11-2 and TRBJ2-2; weak D call: TRBD2 (6 bases). V lost 3 bases to trimming and J lost 3 bases, with 11 bases between them. Germline CDR1 reads SGHAT; CDR2 reads FQNNGV. This CDR3 is built from 15 residues. The DNA of the CDR3 is TGTGCCAGCAGCTTTAGCGGAGAGTACACCGGGGAGCTGTTTTTT. Amino acid sequence: CASSFSGEYTGELFF.

V and J are TRBV15 and TRBJ2-5, with 11 bases that match TRBD2. The CDR3 is 15 amino acids. Germline CDR1 is LNHNV and CDR2 is YYDKDF (reference sequence). J lost 5 bases, V lost 3 bases, and 5 bases had no gene match. CDR3 region: CATSRLIAGGETQYF. The CDR3 DNA reads as TGTGCCACCAGCAGGTTAATAGCGGGAGGGGAGACCCAGTACTTC.

The chain is built from TRBV7-2 and TRBJ2-5; D is possibly TRBD2 (6 bases). The germline V and J ends were trimmed by 0 bases and 5 bases, with 10 bases remaining between them. The CDR3 runs to 14 residues. Germline CDR1 SGHTA, CDR2 FQGNSA. CDR3 coding DNA: TGTGCCAGCAGCTTAGCCTCTAGCGATGAGACCCAGTACTTC. Its protein is CASSLASSDETQYF.

The chain combines TRBV25-1 with TRBJ1-5, with D hard to call. This CDR3 region has 15 residues. The ends were cut back, 2 bases at V and 4 bases at J, with 12 bases in the middle. The germline CDR1 and CDR2 sequences are MGHDK and SYGVNS. Written as DNA, the CDR3 is TGTGCCAGCAGTGAAGGAGTCAGCTCGAATCAGCCCCAGCATTTT. This translates into CASSEGVSSNQPQHF.

The gene calls are TRBV6-2 or TRBV6-3 and TRBJ2-7, with 8 bases aligning to TRBD1. The CDR3 consists of 15 residues. Trimming removed 4 bases from V and 2 bases from J; junction bases left unmatched: 7. CDR1 is MNHEY, CDR2 SVGEGT, per germline. CDR3 bases: TGTGCCAGCAGTTTAACGGGACAGGTAACCTACGAGCAGTACTTC. This gives the protein CASSLTGQVTYEQYF.

This clonotype showed up many times. The genes are TRBV5-1 and TRBJ2-7; TRBD1 matches 8 bases. The CDR3 runs to 15 residues. Germline trimming cut 4 bases from V and 1 base from J; bases unmatched to any gene: 7. Looked up from germline, CDR1 is SGHRS and CDR2 is YFSETQ. The CDR3 reads CASSKDRVVSYEQYF. The CDR3 nucleotides read TGCGCCAGCAGCAAGGACAGGGTAGTGTCCTACGAGCAGTACTTC.

This clonotype came up a few times. The chain has TRBV13 and TRBJ1-2; 7 bases are shared with TRBD1. J gave up 2 bases and V 1 base, and 7 bases lay outside the gene matches. The CDR3 has 16 residues. Germline V lookup: CDR1 PRHDT, CDR2 FYEKMQ (reference sequence). In nucleotides, the CDR3 is TGTGCCAGCAGCTTAGATCGCGGGGACAGAAACTATGGCTACACCTTC. Translation: CASSLDRGDRNYGYTF.

This clonotype has a count of ten or more. This chain links TRBV10-3 with TRBJ2-5, with D uncertain. This CDR3 comprises 14 residues. Germline CDR1 reads ENHRY; CDR2 reads SYGVKD. V was cut by 0 bases and J by 4 bases, with 9 bases left in between. The CDR3 spells CAISESRISETQYF. The CDR3 coding sequence is TGTGCCATCAGTGAGTCGAGGATATCAGAGACCCAGTACTTC.

This clonotype was observed at least ten times. The rearrangement links TRBV27 to TRBJ2-2; 7 positions agree with TRBD1. The CDR3 loop spans 14 amino acids. The ends lost 5 bases at V and 4 bases at J; junction bases unmatched: 4. Germline CDR1 and CDR2: MNHEY and SMNVEV (reference sequence). This chain's CDR3 is CASSPTGITGELFF. The CDR3 bases are TGTGCCAGCAGTCCGACAGGGATCACCGGGGAGCTGTTTTTT.

This clonotype appeared many times. V usage is TRBV6-1 and J usage is TRBJ1-5, with a weak D call TRBD1 (5 bases). This CDR3 contains 17 residues. Trimming pared 6 bases from V and 5 bases from J, leaving 23 bases between. The germline V gene encodes CDR1 MNHNS and CDR2 SASEGT. The CDR3 sequence is CASRSAGPGLWDQPQHF. CDR3 in DNA: TGTGCCAGCAGGTCGGCTGGGCCAGGGTTGTGGGATCAGCCCCAGCATTTT.

The sample holds many counts of this clonotype. The gene calls are TRBV7-9 and TRBJ2-7, with TRBD2 identical over 11 bases. This CDR3 has 15 residues. Per germline, CDR1 SEHNR and CDR2 FQNEAQ (reference sequence). V shed 3 bases, J shed 3 bases, and the junction held 4 bases outside the gene matches. The CDR3 sequence is CASSFASGRLYEQYF. CDR3 DNA sequence: TGTGCCAGCAGCTTCGCTAGCGGGAGGCTCTACGAGCAGTACTTC.

In this sample, this clonotype turned up a few times. The chain is built from TRBV27 and TRBJ1-2; D is uncertain. CDR1 is MNHEY and CDR2 is SMNVEV in the germline V gene (reference sequence). The CDR3 length is 14 residues. V was trimmed by 3 bases and J by 5 bases, leaving 13 bases between them. The CDR3 bases are TGTGCCAGCAGTTTTCTAGGGAACTCATATGGCTACACCTTC. The encoded protein is CASSFLGNSYGYTF.

There are a few counts of this clonotype. The chain couples TRBV12-3 or TRBV12-4 to TRBJ2-4, with TRBD2 matching over 10 bases. This CDR3 is 15 amino acids long. The J segment lost 11 bases and the V segment lost 5 bases, leaving 12 bases of the junction unmatched. The CDR3 bases are TGTGCCAGCAGTCGGACTAGCGGCTCCTGGAGGGTTCAGTACTTC. Its translation is CASSRTSGSWRVQYF.

J is TRBJ2-1 and V is TRBV24-1; no clear D gene. This CDR3 has 12 amino acids. V lost 1 base to trimming and J lost 12 bases, with 9 bases between them. The germline gives CDR1 KGHDR, CDR2 SFDVKD. CDR3 sequence: CATSDFVARQFF. The CDR3 bases are TGTGCCACCAGTGATTTTGTCGCCAGGCAGTTCTTC.

This clonotype was detected many times. This chain links TRBV15 with TRBJ1-2; no definite D call. Germline V gene data show CDR1 as LNHNV and CDR2 as YYDKDF (reference sequence). The CDR3 totals 13 residues. V was cut by 3 bases and J by 3 bases, with 8 bases left in between. The CDR3 coding sequence is TGTGCCACCAGCAGTCACAGAGACTATGGCTACACCTTC. Translation: CATSSHRDYGYTF.

In its sample, this clonotype was seen a few times. The chain has TRBV6-1 and TRBJ1-4, with D unclear. V lost 6 bases and J 0 bases, leaving 20 bases between the germline ends. The CDR3 sequence is 18 residues long. Germline loops: CDR1 MNHNS, CDR2 SASEGT. Here the CDR3 reads CASSLMPKNSATNEKLFF. CDR3 sequence (DNA): TGTGCCAGCAGCCTGATGCCTAAGAACTCTGCAACTAATGAAAAACTGTTTTTT.

This clonotype came up a few times. This chain uses TRBV5-1 with TRBJ2-7, with D possibly TRBD1 on 6 matching bases. CDR1 and CDR2 (germline): SGHRS, YFSETQ. This CDR3 is 17 amino acids long. V was cut by 3 bases and J by 0 bases, with 19 bases left in between. The CDR3 nucleotides are TGCGCCAGCAGCTGGGGGTCACAGGGTTTACACTCCTACGAGCAGTACTTC. It encodes CASSWGSQGLHSYEQYF.

This clonotype was detected a few times. The V call is TRBV19, the J call TRBJ1-5; D is ambiguous. CDR1 and CDR2 (germline): LNHDA, SQIVND (reference sequence). The CDR3 length is 12 residues. V lost 10 bases and J lost 7, with 14 bases in between. DNA for the CDR3: TGTGCCATTTCAAACCCCCCACAGCCCCAGCATTTT. Translation gives CAISNPPQPQHF.

The chain joins TRBV24-1 to TRBJ2-3; 10 positions agree with TRBD2. The germline CDR1 and CDR2 sequences are KGHDR and SFDVKD. V trimming: 5 bases; J trimming: 6 bases; junction bases outside the gene matches: 16. The length of the CDR3 is 18 residues. Here the CDR3 reads CATSALKTSGVAGDTQYF. The CDR3 DNA sequence: TGTGCCACCAGTGCTCTAAAAACTAGCGGGGTAGCGGGGGATACGCAGTATTTT.

In this sample, this clonotype turned up many times. This rearrangement joins TRBV12-3 or TRBV12-4 to TRBJ2-2; no firm D call. This CDR3 is built from 15 residues. V was pared by 4 bases and J by 0 bases, with 9 bases between. The CDR3 reads CASSSHTTNTGELFF. The CDR3 bases are TGTGCCAGCAGTTCTCATACCACGAACACCGGGGAGCTGTTTTTT.

This clonotype appeared a few times. V usage is TRBV20-1 and J usage is TRBJ1-5; 8 bases are shared with TRBD1. CDR3 length: 13 residues. Germline V gene sequence: CDR1 DFQATT, CDR2 SNEGSKA (reference sequence). With 4 bases clipped from V and 8 bases from J, the junction kept 7 bases outside the gene matches. The CDR3 DNA reads as TGCAGTGCTACCGGACAGGGAGACGAGCCCCAGCATTTT. This translates into CSATGQGDEPQHF.

As regards this clonotype: This may arise from a read error, as a much more abundant clone is one base away. The gene calls are TRBV25-1 and TRBJ1-2; 9 positions match TRBD1. Looked up from germline, CDR1 is MGHDK and CDR2 is SYGVNS. The CDR3 totals 16 residues. Trimming at V came to 6 bases and at J to 6 bases, leaving 14 bases not matched to a gene. The DNA for the CDR3 is TGTGCCAGCAGGGAACAGGGGGCTACAGGGGGACATGGCTACACCTTC. It translates to CASREQGATGGHGYTF.

In its sample, this clonotype was seen many times. The CDR3 DNA reads TGTGCCAGCAGCCAGACCCTCACAGGGGGCGGAGAGACCCAGTACTTC. It translates to CASSQTLTGGGETQYF. The chain uses TRBV3-1 and TRBJ2-5; TRBD1 agrees at 9 bases. Germline CDR1 is LGHDT and CDR2 is YNNKEL (reference sequence). This CDR3 contains 16 residues. J lost 4 bases, V lost 3 bases, and 9 bases had no gene match.